The 9 T cell receptor beta chains below all came from one sample that was sequenced in a study of T cells in Graves' hyperthyroidism and ophthalmopathy. TCR beta CDR3 sequences were amplified from RNA transcripts. HTBI primers were used for first-round RT-PCR of the TCR CDR3. TCRdb re-derived calls from the multiplex PCR reads in MiXCR, one entry per CDR3 protein. The sample comprises roughly 500,000 distinct CDR3 sequences, approximately 49% of which are singletons, and about two fifths rests with the top ten. The sample comprised peripheral blood or thyroid tissue (not recorded which). Every receptor here comes from an adult woman with Graves' disease, either hyperthyroidism or ophthalmopathy (not recorded which).

This clonotype has more than one count but fewer than ten. The V call is TRBV28, the J call TRBJ1-4; TRBD1 might be the D (6 bases). V shed 1 base and J shed 8 bases, with 14 bases lying between them. The CDR3 has 15 residues. Germline V lookup: CDR1 MDHEN, CDR2 SYDVKM. Here the CDR3 DNA reads TGTGCCAGCAGTTTATCATCGGGGGCGAAAGAAAAACTGTTTTTT. It is translated as CASSLSSGAKEKLFF.

This clonotype was seen only a few times. The chain is built from TRBV2 and TRBJ2-7; either TRBD1 or TRBD2 may supply D (5 bases each). CDR3 size: 14 residues. The germline V gene has CDR1 SNHLY and CDR2 FYNNEI. V was pared by 6 bases and J by 0 bases, with 12 bases between. This CDR3 reads CASRGTYLSYEQYF. CDR3 coding DNA: TGTGCCAGCAGGGGGACGTACCTCTCCTACGAGCAGTACTTC.

This sequence joins TRBV29-1 and TRBJ1-2; possibly TRBD1 for D (6 bases). This CDR3 is 12 amino acids long. Germline CDR1 and CDR2: SQVTM and ANQGSEA. Trimming cost V 2 bases and J 6 bases, with 10 bases left between them. The CDR3 nucleotides read TGCAGCGTTGAATGGGGGGCGGATGGCTACACCTTC. It translates to CSVEWGADGYTF.

V usage is TRBV20-1 and J usage is TRBJ1-2; 8 nucleotides agree with TRBD1. Germline CDR1 and CDR2: DFQATT and SNEGSKA (reference sequence). V was clipped by 1 base and J by 8 bases; unmatched bases: 6. This CDR3 spans 13 amino acids. The CDR3 here is CSARAPDREGYTF. CDR3 bases: TGCAGTGCTAGAGCGCCGGACAGGGAGGGCTACACCTTC.

This clonotype was detected ten times or more. The rearrangement links TRBV10-1 to TRBJ2-7; D tentatively fits TRBD1 or TRBD2 (5 bases each). V was pared by 8 bases and J by 2 bases, with 22 bases between. The CDR3 has 16 residues. Germline assignment: CDR1 WNHNN and CDR2 SYGVQD (reference sequence). CDR3 region: CASSPSFGTATYEQYF. CDR3 coding DNA: TGCGCCAGCTCCCCTTCTTTCGGGACGGCTACCTACGAGCAGTACTTC.

A few counts support this clonotype. The chain couples TRBV7-9 to TRBJ1-3, with D uncertain. Per germline, CDR1 SEHNR and CDR2 FQNEAQ (reference sequence). The CDR3 totals 13 residues. Here the CDR3 reads CVFGSGSGNTIYF. In nucleotides, the CDR3 is TGTGTCTTCGGGTCGGGCTCTGGAAACACCATATATTTT.

The V and J genes are TRBV10-3 and TRBJ2-7; the D gene could be TRBD1 or TRBD2 (5 bases each). CDR3 length equals 13 residues. The germline V gene encodes CDR1 ENHRY and CDR2 SYGVKD. Trimming shortened V by 5 bases and J by 1 base, and 9 bases separated the two germline ends. The CDR3 is CAISPGPSYEQYF. In DNA form, the CDR3 reads TGTGCCATCAGTCCGGGACCTTCCTACGAGCAGTACTTC.

In its sample, this clonotype was seen a few times. CDR3 amino acids: CSVEDRLRRSYNEQFF. CDR3 coding DNA: TGCAGCGTTGAAGATAGGTTAAGACGCTCCTACAATGAGCAGTTCTTC. The rearrangement uses TRBV29-1 and TRBJ2-1; D gene unclear. Germline V gene data show CDR1 as SQVTM and CDR2 as ANQGSEA. This CDR3 comprises 16 residues. Trimming cost V 0 bases and J 0 bases, with 12 bases left between them.

As concerns this clonotype: This sequence may be a read error, since a much larger clone differs from it by one base. The chain is built from TRBV28 and TRBJ1-1; D gene ambiguous. Trimming took 10 bases from V and 1 from J, leaving 7 bases between them. This CDR3 comprises 11 residues. The germline gives CDR1 MDHEN, CDR2 SYDVKM. The CDR3 is CATRQNTEAFF. The DNA of the CDR3 is TGTGCCACCAGACAGAACACTGAAGCTTTCTTT.